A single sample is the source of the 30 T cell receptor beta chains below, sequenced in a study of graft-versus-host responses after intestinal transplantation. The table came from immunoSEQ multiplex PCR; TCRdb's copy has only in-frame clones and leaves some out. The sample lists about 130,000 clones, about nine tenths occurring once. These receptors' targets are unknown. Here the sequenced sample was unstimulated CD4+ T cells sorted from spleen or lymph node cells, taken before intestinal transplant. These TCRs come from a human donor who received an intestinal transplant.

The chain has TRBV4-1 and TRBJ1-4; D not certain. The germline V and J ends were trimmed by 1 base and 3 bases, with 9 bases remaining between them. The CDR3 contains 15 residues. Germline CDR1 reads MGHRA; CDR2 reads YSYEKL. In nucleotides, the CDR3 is TGCGCCAGCAGCCAAGGGGCCAAAGCTAATGAAAAACTGTTTTTT. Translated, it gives CASSQGAKANEKLFF.

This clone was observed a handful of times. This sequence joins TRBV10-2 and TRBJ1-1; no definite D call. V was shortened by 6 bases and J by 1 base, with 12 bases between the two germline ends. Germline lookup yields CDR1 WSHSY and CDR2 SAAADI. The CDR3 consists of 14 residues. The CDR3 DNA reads TGCGCCAGCAGCGCCTGGGGATGGAACACTGAAGCTTTCTTT. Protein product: CASSAWGWNTEAFF.

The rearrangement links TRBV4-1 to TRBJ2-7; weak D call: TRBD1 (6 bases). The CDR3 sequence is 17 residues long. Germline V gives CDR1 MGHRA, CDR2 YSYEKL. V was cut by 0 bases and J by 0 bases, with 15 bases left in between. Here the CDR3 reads CASSQDSLAGASYEQYF. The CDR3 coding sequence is TGCGCCAGCAGCCAAGACTCTCTAGCAGGGGCCTCCTACGAGCAGTACTTC.

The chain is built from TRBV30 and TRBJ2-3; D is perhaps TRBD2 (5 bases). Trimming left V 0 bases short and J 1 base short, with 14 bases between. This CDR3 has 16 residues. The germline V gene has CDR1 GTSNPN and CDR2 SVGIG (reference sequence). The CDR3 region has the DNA TGTGCCTGGAGTGTACTAACGGGAAAAGGCACAGATACGCAGTATTTT. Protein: CAWSVLTGKGTDTQYF.

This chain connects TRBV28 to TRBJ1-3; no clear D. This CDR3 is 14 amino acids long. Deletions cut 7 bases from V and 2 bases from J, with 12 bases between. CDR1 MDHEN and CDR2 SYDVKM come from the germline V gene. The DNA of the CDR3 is TGTGCCAGCACTCTTTTCGGGGCTGGAAACACCATATATTTT. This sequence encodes CASTLFGAGNTIYF.

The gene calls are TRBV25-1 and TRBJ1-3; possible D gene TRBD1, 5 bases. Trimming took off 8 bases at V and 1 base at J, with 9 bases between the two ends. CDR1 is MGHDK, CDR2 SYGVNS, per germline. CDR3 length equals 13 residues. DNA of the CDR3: TGTGCCAGCGGGCGGGGGTCTGGAAACACCATATATTTT. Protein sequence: CASGRGSGNTIYF.

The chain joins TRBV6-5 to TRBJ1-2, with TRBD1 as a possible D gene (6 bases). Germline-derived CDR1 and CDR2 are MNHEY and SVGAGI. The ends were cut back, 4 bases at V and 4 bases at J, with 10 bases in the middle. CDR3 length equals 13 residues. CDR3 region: CASSSQGSYGYTF. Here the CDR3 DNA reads TGTGCCAGCAGTTCACAGGGATCCTATGGCTACACCTTC.

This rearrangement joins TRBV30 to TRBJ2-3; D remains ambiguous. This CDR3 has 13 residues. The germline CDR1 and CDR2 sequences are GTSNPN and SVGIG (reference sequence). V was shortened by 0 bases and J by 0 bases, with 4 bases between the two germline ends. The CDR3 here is CAWSVGSTDTQYF. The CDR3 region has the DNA TGTGCCTGGAGTGTGGGTAGCACAGATACGCAGTATTTT.

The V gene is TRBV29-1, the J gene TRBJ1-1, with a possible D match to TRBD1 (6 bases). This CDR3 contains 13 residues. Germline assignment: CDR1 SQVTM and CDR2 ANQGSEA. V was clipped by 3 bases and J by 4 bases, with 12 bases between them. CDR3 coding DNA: TGCAGCGTTGACAGGGGAGAGAGCACTGAAGCTTTCTTT. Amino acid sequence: CSVDRGESTEAFF.

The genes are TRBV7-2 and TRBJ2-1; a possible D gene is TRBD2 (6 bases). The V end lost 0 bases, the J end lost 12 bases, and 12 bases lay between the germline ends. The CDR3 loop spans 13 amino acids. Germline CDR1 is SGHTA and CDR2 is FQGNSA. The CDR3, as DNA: TGTGCCAGCAGCTTAGCGGAGGGGCGTGGGCAGTTCTTC. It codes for CASSLAEGRGQFF.

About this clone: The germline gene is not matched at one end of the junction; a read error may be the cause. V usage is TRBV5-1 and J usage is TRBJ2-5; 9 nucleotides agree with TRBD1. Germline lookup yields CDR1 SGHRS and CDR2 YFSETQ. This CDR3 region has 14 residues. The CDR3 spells CASSLAGQGAYGHF. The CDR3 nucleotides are TGCGCCAGCAGCTTGGCGGGACAGGGCGCCTACGGACACTTC.

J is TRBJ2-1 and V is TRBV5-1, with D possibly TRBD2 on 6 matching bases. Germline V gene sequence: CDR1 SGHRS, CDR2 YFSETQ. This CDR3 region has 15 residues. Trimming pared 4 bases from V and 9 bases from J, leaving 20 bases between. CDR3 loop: CASSATSKVGSEQFF. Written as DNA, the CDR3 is TGCGCCAGCAGCGCCACTAGCAAAGTAGGTAGTGAGCAGTTCTTC.

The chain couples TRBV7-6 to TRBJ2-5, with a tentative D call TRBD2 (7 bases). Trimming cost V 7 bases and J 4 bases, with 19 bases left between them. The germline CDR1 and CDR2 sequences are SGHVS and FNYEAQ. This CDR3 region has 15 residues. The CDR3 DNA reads TGTGCCAGCACCCGCAGGGGCGGGAGCGGAGAGACCCAGTACTTC. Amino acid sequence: CASTRRGGSGETQYF.

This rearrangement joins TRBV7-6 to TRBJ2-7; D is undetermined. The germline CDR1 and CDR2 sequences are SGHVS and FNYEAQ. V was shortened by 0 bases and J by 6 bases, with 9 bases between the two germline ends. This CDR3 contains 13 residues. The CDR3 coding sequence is TGTGCCAGCAGCTTAGCGGCGTTTAGCGAGCAGTACTTC. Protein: CASSLAAFSEQYF.

CDR3 nucleotide sequence: TGTGCCAGTAGCCTGGGGGCCGTAGGAGTATGGAGGGGCTACACCTTC. Translation: CASSLGAVGVWRGYTF. The chain joins TRBV19 to TRBJ1-2; a possible D gene is TRBD1 (6 bases). V was shortened by 6 bases and J by 8 bases, with 25 bases between the two germline ends. Per the germline V gene, CDR1 is LNHDA and CDR2 is SQIVND (reference sequence). CDR3 length equals 16 residues.

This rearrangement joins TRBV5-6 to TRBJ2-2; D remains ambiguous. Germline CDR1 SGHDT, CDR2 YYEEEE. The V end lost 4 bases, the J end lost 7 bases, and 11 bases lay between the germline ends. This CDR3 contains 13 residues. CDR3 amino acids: CASSLRFLGELFF. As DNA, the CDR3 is TGTGCCAGCAGCCTGCGTTTCCTCGGGGAGCTGTTTTTT. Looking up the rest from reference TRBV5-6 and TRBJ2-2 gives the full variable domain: DAGVTQSPTHLIKTRGQQVTLRCSPKSGHDTVSWYQQALGQGPQFIFQYYEEEERQRGNFPDRFSGHQFPNYSSELNVNALLLGDSALYLCASSLRFLGELFFGEGSRLTVL.

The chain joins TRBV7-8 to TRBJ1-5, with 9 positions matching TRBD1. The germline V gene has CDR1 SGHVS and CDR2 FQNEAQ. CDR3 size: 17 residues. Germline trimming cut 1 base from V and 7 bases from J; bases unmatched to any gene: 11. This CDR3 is CASSLVTRADRGQPQHF. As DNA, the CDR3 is TGTGCCAGCAGCTTAGTGACCCGAGCGGACAGGGGACAGCCCCAGCATTTT.

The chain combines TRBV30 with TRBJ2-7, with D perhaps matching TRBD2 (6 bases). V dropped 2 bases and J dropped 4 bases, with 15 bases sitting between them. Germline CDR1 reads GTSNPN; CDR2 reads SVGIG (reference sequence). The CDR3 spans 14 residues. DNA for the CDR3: TGTGCCTGGAGTATCACCCTAGCGACGTACGAGCAGTACTTC. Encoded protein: CAWSITLATYEQYF.

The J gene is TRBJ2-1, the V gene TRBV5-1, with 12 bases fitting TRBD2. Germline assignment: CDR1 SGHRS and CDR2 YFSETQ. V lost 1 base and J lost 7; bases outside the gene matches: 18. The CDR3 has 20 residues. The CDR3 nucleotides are TGCGCCAGCAGCTTGTATCCTAGCGGGAGGGCCCTGCGACCAGAGAATGAGCAGTTCTTC. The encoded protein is CASSLYPSGRALRPENEQFF.

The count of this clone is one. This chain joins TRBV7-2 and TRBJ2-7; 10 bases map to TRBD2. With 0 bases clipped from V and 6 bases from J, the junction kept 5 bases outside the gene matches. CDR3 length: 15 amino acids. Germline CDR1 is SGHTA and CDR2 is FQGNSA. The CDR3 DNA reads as TGTGCCAGCAGCTTAGCCATAGCGGGAGGATTCGAGCAGTACTTC. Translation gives CASSLAIAGGFEQYF. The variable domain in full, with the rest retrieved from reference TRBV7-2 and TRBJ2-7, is GAGVSQSPSNKVTEKGKDVELRCDPISGHTALYWYRQSLGQGLEFLIYFQGNSAPDKSGLPSDRFSAERTGGSVSTLTIQRTQQEDSAVYLCASSLAIAGGFEQYFGPGTRLTVT.

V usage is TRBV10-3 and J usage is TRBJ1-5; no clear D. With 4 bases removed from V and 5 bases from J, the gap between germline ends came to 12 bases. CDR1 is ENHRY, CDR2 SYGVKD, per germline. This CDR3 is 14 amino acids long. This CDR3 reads CAISGLGAYQPQHF. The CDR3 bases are TGTGCCATCAGTGGTTTGGGAGCCTATCAGCCCCAGCATTTT.

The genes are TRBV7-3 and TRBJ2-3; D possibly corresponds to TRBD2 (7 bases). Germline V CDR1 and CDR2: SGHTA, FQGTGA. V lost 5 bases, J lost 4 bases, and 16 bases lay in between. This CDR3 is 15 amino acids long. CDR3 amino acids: CASSLGLGGSDTQYF. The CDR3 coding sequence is TGTGCCAGCAGCCTCGGACTAGGGGGATCAGATACGCAGTATTTT.

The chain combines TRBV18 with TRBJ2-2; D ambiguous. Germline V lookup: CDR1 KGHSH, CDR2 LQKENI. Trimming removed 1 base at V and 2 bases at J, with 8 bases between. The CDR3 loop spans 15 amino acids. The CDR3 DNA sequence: TGTGCCAGCTCACCACGCGGCCTCAACACCGGGGAGCTGTTTTTT. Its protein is CASSPRGLNTGELFF.

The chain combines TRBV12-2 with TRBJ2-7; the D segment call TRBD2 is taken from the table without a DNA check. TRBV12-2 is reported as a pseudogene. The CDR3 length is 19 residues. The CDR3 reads CASRLIDLRPGTSVYEQYF. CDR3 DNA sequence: TGTGCAAGTCGCCTAATTGATTTAAGACCCGGGACTAGCGTTTACGAGCAGTACTTC.

CDR3 region: CASSPPPRPVYEQYF. CDR3 bases: TGTGCCAGCAGTCCGCCGCCCCGTCCGGTCTACGAGCAGTACTTC. The V call is TRBV28, the J call TRBJ2-7; D is undetermined. Germline V gene data show CDR1 as MDHEN and CDR2 as SYDVKM. Trimming shortened V by 5 bases and J by 3 bases, and 17 bases separated the two germline ends. The CDR3 sequence is 15 residues long.

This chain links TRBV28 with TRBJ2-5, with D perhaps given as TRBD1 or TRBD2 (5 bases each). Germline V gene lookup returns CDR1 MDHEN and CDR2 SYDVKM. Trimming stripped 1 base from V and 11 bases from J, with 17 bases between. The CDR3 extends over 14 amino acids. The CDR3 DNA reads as TGTGCCAGCAGTTTATCTCCGGGGACCAGGGAGCAGTACTTC. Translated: CASSLSPGTREQYF.

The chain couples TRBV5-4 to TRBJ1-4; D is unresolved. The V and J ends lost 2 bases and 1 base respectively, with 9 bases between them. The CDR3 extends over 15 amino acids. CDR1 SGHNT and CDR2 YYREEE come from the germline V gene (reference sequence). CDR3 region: CASSFRGGTNEKLFF. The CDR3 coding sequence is TGTGCCAGCAGCTTTCGGGGAGGAACTAATGAAAAACTGTTTTTT.

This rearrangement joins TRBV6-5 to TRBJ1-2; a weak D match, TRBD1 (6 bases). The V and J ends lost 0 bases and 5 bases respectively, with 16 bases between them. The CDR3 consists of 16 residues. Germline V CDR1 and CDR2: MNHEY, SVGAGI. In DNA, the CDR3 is TGTGCCAGCAGTTACTCGAGTCCCCCAGGGGTTTATGGCTACACCTTC. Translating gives CASSYSSPPGVYGYTF.

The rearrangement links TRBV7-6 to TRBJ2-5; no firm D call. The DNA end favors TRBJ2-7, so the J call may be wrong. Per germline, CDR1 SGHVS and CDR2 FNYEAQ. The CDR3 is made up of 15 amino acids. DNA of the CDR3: TGTGCCAGCAGCAATGAACATGTAGGATCCTACGAGCAGTACTTC. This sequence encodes CASSNEHVGSYEQYF.

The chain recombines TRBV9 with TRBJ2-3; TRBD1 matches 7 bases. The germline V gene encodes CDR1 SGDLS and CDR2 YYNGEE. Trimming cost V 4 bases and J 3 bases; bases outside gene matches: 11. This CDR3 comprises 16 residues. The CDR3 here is CASSSSEGGTTDTQYF. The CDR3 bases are TGTGCCAGCAGCTCCTCAGAAGGGGGCACTACAGATACGCAGTATTTT.